This T cell receptor beta chain was captured by sequencing in a study of T cell clones after liver transplantation. About the research overall: Third-party-reactive TCRbeta sequences from pre-transplant mixed lymphocyte reactions served as antigen-independent comparators. Three of the eight recipients were HCV-positive; the rest had non-autoimmune, non-viral transplant indications.

On this clone: Antigen unknown.

The germline gives CDR1 MNHEY, CDR2 SMNVEV (reference sequence). With 5 bases removed from V and 2 bases from J, the gap between germline ends came to 13 bases. The CDR3 extends over 14 amino acids. Sequencing used immunoSEQ multiplex PCR; TCRdb keeps in-frame clones, though not all of them. The table lists about 9,200 clones, around 73% of them singletons. Findings and limits, study-wide: Post-transplant, graft-donor-reactive CD4 TCRbeta sequences in blood dropped significantly in 5 of 8 subjects.

This sequence originates from a human patient who received a liver transplant. Some of these T cells may belong to the graft donor. The sample consisted of CD8+ T cells from blood, taken at the 22-month timepoint. The chain carries TRBV27 and TRBJ2-7, with a possible D match to TRBD1 (6 bases). The CDR3 DNA is TGTGCCAGCAGTACGGGCCGGGACACCTACGAGCAGTACTTC. Translated, it gives CASSTGRDTYEQYF.